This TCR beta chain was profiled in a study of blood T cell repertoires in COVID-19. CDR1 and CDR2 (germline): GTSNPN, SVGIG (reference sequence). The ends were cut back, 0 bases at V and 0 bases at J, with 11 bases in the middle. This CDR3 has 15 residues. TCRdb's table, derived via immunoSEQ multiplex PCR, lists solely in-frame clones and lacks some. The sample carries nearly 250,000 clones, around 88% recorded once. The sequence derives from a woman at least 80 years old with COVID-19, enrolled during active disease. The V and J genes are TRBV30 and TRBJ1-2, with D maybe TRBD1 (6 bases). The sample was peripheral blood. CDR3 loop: CAWSVRDTTNYGYTF. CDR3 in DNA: TGTGCCTGGAGTGTTAGGGACACCACTAACTATGGCTACACCTTC.